The 16 T cell receptor beta chains below were found in one sample sequenced in a study of control samples from healthy donors and cancer patients. The data were produced by immunoSEQ multiplex PCR, yet TCRdb's version contains in-frame clones alone and is incomplete. This repertoire comprises around 190,000 clones; its ten largest clones make up about 2.2%. The specimen was blood. The receptors here all came from a woman in her thirties in good health.

The chain links TRBV5-1 to TRBJ1-2; D is uncertain. The CDR3 has 13 residues. V was shortened by 0 bases and J by 3 bases, with 6 bases between the two germline ends. Germline CDR1 SGHRS, CDR2 YFSETQ. CDR3 sequence: CASSLEGYYGYTF. DNA of the CDR3: TGCGCCAGCAGCTTGGAAGGGTACTATGGCTACACCTTC.

The chain carries TRBV27 and TRBJ1-2; no reliable D call. The CDR3 has 18 amino acids. Germline CDR1 and CDR2: MNHEY and SMNVEV (reference sequence). V was pared by 0 bases and J by 0 bases, with 17 bases between. CDR3 amino acids: CASSLSINTLNSNYGYTF. The DNA of the CDR3 is TGTGCCAGCAGTTTATCGATAAATACCCTAAATTCTAACTATGGCTACACCTTC.

The chain is built from TRBV5-1 and TRBJ2-5; unclear D gene. V lost 5 bases to trimming and J lost 0 bases, with 8 bases between them. This CDR3 contains 13 residues. Germline loops: CDR1 SGHRS, CDR2 YFSETQ. CDR3 protein: CASSGNDQETQYF. CDR3 in DNA: TGCGCCAGCAGTGGCAACGACCAAGAGACCCAGTACTTC.

The CDR3 DNA reads as TGTGCCAGCAGCCCCCAGCCTGTTGGAAACACCATATATTTT. Translated, it gives CASSPQPVGNTIYF. This sequence joins TRBV7-2 and TRBJ1-3; D remains unclear. CDR3 size: 14 residues. Germline V gene lookup returns CDR1 SGHTA and CDR2 FQGNSA. V lost 5 bases, J lost 3 bases, and 11 bases lay in between.

The chain is built from TRBV5-6 and TRBJ1-1; D unclear. There are 13 residues in the CDR3. CDR1 is SGHDT, CDR2 YYEEEE, per germline. Trimming cost V 7 bases and J 2 bases, with 12 bases left between them. The CDR3 loop reads CASSIAVNTEAFF. CDR3 nucleotides: TGTGCCAGCTCGATAGCAGTCAACACTGAAGCTTTCTTT.

V usage is TRBV9 and J usage is TRBJ2-7, with TRBD1 matching 9 bases. V lost 0 bases and J lost 6; bases outside the gene matches: 4. This CDR3 has 14 amino acids. Germline CDR1 is SGDLS and CDR2 is YYNGEE. CDR3 sequence reads: CASSVAGTGTEQYF. The CDR3 coding sequence is TGTGCCAGCAGCGTAGCCGGGACAGGGACCGAGCAGTACTTC.

The chain carries TRBV25-1 and TRBJ1-1; D is ambiguous. This CDR3 region has 12 residues. V dropped 7 bases and J dropped 7 bases, with 13 bases sitting between them. Germline V CDR1 and CDR2: MGHDK, SYGVNS. In nucleotides, the CDR3 is TGTGCCAGCACCTCGGGATTCGTTGAAGCTTTCTTT. This gives the protein CASTSGFVEAFF.

J is TRBJ1-6 and V is TRBV18, with a possible D match to TRBD1 (5 bases). The V gene lost 4 bases and the J gene lost 8 bases, with 9 bases spanning the gap. Germline-derived CDR1 and CDR2 are KGHSH and LQKENI. This CDR3 region has 13 residues. The CDR3 region is CASSQDTYSPLHF. The CDR3 coding sequence is TGTGCCAGCTCACAGGACACTTATTCACCCCTCCACTTT.

This sequence joins TRBV28 and TRBJ1-4; no clear D gene. From germline, CDR1 is MDHEN and CDR2 SYDVKM. Trimming took off 3 bases at V and 5 bases at J, with 10 bases between the two ends. The CDR3 is made up of 14 amino acids. CDR3 loop: CASSLFGNNEKLFF. CDR3 nucleotides: TGTGCCAGCAGTTTGTTTGGGAACAATGAAAAACTGTTTTTT.

The rearrangement links TRBV5-8 to TRBJ1-2; no definite D call. The CDR3 length is 12 residues. The ends were cut back, 4 bases at V and 4 bases at J, with 8 bases in the middle. The germline V gene encodes CDR1 SGHTS and CDR2 YDEGEE. This CDR3 reads CASSPNRYGYTF. The CDR3 coding sequence is TGTGCCAGCAGCCCAAACCGCTATGGCTACACCTTC. The full variable domain, in which reference TRBV5-8 and TRBJ1-2 provide the parts outside the CDR3, is EAGVTQSPTHLIKTRGQQATLRCSPISGHTSVYWYQQALGLGLQFLLWYDEGEERNRGNFPPRFSGRQFPNYSSELNVNALELEDSALYLCASSPNRYGYTFGSGTRLTVV.

This sequence joins TRBV3-1 (or the pseudogene TRBV3-2) and TRBJ1-1; D is unclear. The V gene lost 4 bases and the J gene lost 0 bases, with 12 bases spanning the gap. CDR3 length equals 15 residues. Germline CDR1 LGHDT, CDR2 YNNKEL (reference sequence). This chain's CDR3 is CASSPEWGMNTEAFF. The DNA for the CDR3 is TGTGCCAGCAGCCCCGAATGGGGTATGAACACTGAAGCTTTCTTT.

This chain links TRBV5-1 with TRBJ1-1; D possibly corresponds to TRBD1 (6 bases). Germline values: CDR1 SGHRS, CDR2 YFSETQ. This CDR3 has 15 amino acids. With 4 bases removed from V and 1 base from J, the gap between germline ends came to 14 bases. Here the CDR3 reads CASSGPGARNTEAFF. The CDR3 region has the DNA TGCGCCAGCAGCGGTCCAGGGGCCCGGAACACTGAAGCTTTCTTT.

V gene TRBV2 combines with J gene TRBJ2-3; D unresolved. CDR1 is SNHLY, CDR2 FYNNEI, per germline. The CDR3 totals 15 residues. Trimming took off 4 bases at V and 6 bases at J, with 17 bases between the two ends. The CDR3 region is CASSGITGTGDTQYF. CDR3 sequence (DNA): TGTGCCAGCAGTGGTATTACCGGAACTGGGGATACGCAGTATTTT.

CDR3 in DNA: TGTGCCAGCAGCTTGGGGCTACAAGAGACCCAGTACTTC. Amino acid sequence: CASSLGLQETQYF. This chain links TRBV5-6 with TRBJ2-5; D is undetermined. Per the germline V gene, CDR1 is SGHDT and CDR2 is YYEEEE. The CDR3 runs 13 residues. The germline V and J ends were trimmed by 0 bases and 2 bases, with 5 bases remaining between them. The entire variable domain, with the rest obtained from reference TRBV5-6 and TRBJ2-5, is as follows: DAGVTQSPTHLIKTRGQQVTLRCSPKSGHDTVSWYQQALGQGPQFIFQYYEEEERQRGNFPDRFSGHQFPNYSSELNVNALLLGDSALYLCASSLGLQETQYFGPGTRLLVL.

V usage is TRBV5-1 and J usage is TRBJ2-1; 7 bases match TRBD1. The ends lost 4 bases at V and 3 bases at J; junction bases unmatched: 10. The CDR3 sequence is 16 residues long. Germline V gene sequence: CDR1 SGHRS, CDR2 YFSETQ. The CDR3 DNA reads as TGCGCCAGCAGCGGCCTGACAGGGCAGAACTACAATGAGCAGTTCTTC. This codes for CASSGLTGQNYNEQFF.

The V gene is TRBV28, the J gene TRBJ1-3, with a tentative D call TRBD1 (5 bases). Trimming left V 4 bases short and J 4 bases short, with 14 bases between. Germline CDR1 MDHEN, CDR2 SYDVKM. The CDR3 totals 15 residues. CDR3 DNA: TGTGCCAGCAGTTCCCCGGGGGGGTCAGGAAACACCATATATTTT. Amino acid sequence: CASSSPGGSGNTIYF.